This passage covers 26 T cell receptor beta chains from one sample sequenced in a study of blood T cell repertoires in COVID-19. Assay: immunoSEQ multiplex PCR; the TCRdb copy retains only in-frame clones and omits some. This sample has 130,000 to 150,000 clones, with more than 75% found just once. Sequences were obtained from peripheral blood. All receptors derive from a human donor with acute or convalescent COVID-19. The donor label of this sample is uncertain.

The chain uses TRBV10-3 and TRBJ1-1; TRBD1 agrees at 7 bases. This CDR3 has 12 residues. Per germline, CDR1 ENHRY and CDR2 SYGVKD. The J segment lost 5 bases and the V segment lost 10 bases, leaving 7 bases of the junction unmatched. CDR3 nucleotide sequence: TGTGCCACCGGACAGGTCGGGACTGAAGCTTTCTTT. The encoded protein is CATGQVGTEAFF.

This clone was recorded a few times. The chain combines TRBV28 with TRBJ2-1; 11 bases are shared with TRBD2. Per the germline V gene, CDR1 is MDHEN and CDR2 is SYDVKM. The CDR3 has 15 residues. Losses at the gene ends were 5 bases for V and 7 bases for J; bases not matched to a gene: 7. The CDR3 nucleotides are TGTGCCAGCAGTCGACTAGCGGGGAATGGAAATGAGCAGTTCTTC. As protein: CASSRLAGNGNEQFF.

The rearrangement uses TRBV4-1 and TRBJ2-7; tentatively, D is TRBD1 (6 bases). V lost 4 bases, J lost 3 bases, and 16 bases lay in between. The CDR3 extends over 15 amino acids. CDR1 MGHRA and CDR2 YSYEKL come from the germline V gene. The CDR3 region is CASSPRTVLDYEQYF. The CDR3 DNA reads TGCGCCAGCAGCCCCAGGACAGTGTTGGACTACGAGCAGTACTTC.

J is TRBJ1-1 and V is TRBV19; 10 nucleotides align to TRBD1. V shed 3 bases, J shed 6 bases, and the junction held 10 bases outside the gene matches. The germline V gene has CDR1 LNHDA and CDR2 SQIVND (reference sequence). This CDR3 is 16 amino acids long. The CDR3 spells CASSIQGQGLNSEAFF. CDR3 bases: TGTGCCAGTAGTATCCAGGGACAGGGGTTGAATTCTGAAGCTTTCTTT.

Turning to this clone: The sample holds other DNA sequences that translate to the same CDR3. The chain combines TRBV7-2 with TRBJ1-2, with a tentative D call TRBD1 (5 bases). Germline CDR1 is SGHTA and CDR2 is FQGNSA. The CDR3 has 14 amino acids. V lost 0 bases and J 4 bases, leaving 9 bases between the germline ends. CDR3 sequence: CASSLAQGSYGYTF. Written as DNA, the CDR3 is TGTGCCAGCAGCTTAGCGCAGGGCTCCTATGGCTACACCTTC.

The chain employs TRBV5-4 and TRBJ1-6; 9 bases agree with TRBD1. The CDR3 has 15 residues. V dropped 5 bases and J dropped 9; count of bases not matched to a gene: 9. The germline V gene encodes CDR1 SGHNT and CDR2 YYREEE (reference sequence). The CDR3 is CASSFPGTGISPLHF. The CDR3, as DNA: TGTGCCAGCAGTTTTCCCGGGACAGGGATTTCACCCCTCCACTTT.

The genes are TRBV5-5 and TRBJ1-4; possibly TRBD1 for D (6 bases). Per the germline V gene, CDR1 is SGHKS and CDR2 is YYEKEE (reference sequence). The V and J ends lost 4 bases and 8 bases respectively, with 21 bases between them. The CDR3 covers 16 residues. The CDR3 DNA follows: TGTGCCAGCAGCGTCTCCCCCGGGACAATGGGCGAAAAACTGTTTTTT. This gives the protein CASSVSPGTMGEKLFF.

This chain uses TRBV4-3 with TRBJ2-2; 8 nucleotides line up with TRBD1. J was trimmed by 2 bases and V by 8 bases; bases with no gene match: 1. Germline loops: CDR1 LGHNA, CDR2 YSLEER. The CDR3 has 13 amino acids. CDR3 nucleotide sequence: TGCGCCAGCGGACAGGGAAACACCGGGGAGCTGTTTTTT. It yields the protein CASGQGNTGELFF.

The CDR3 loop reads CASGLAQGSPDTQYF. CDR3 nucleotides: TGTGCTAGTGGTTTGGCCCAGGGATCTCCGGATACGCAGTATTTT. This chain uses TRBV12-5 with TRBJ2-3; possibly TRBD1 for D (5 bases). V was pared by 1 base and J by 6 bases, with 14 bases between. Germline V gene data show CDR1 as LGHNT and CDR2 as FRNRAP. The CDR3 is 15 residues long.

The chain has TRBV6-2 or TRBV6-3 and TRBJ1-6; possibly TRBD1 for D (5 bases). From germline, CDR1 is MNHEY and CDR2 SVGEGT. Between the trimmed V and J ends, which lost 2 bases and 10 bases, there was a span of 15 bases. This CDR3 is 15 amino acids long. CDR3 protein: CASSYEQAAASPLHF. The CDR3 coding sequence is TGTGCCAGCAGTTACGAACAGGCCGCGGCGTCACCCCTCCACTTT.

The genes are TRBV7-2 and TRBJ1-4; 12 nucleotides match TRBD1. J gave up 11 bases and V 6 bases, and 7 bases lay outside the gene matches. Germline V lookup: CDR1 SGHTA, CDR2 FQGNSA. The length of the CDR3 is 14 residues. The CDR3 spells CASSRGQGAGKLFF. CDR3 DNA: TGTGCCAGCAGTCGGGGACAGGGGGCAGGGAAACTGTTTTTT.

This clone came up once. The chain joins TRBV19 to TRBJ2-1; 10 nucleotides agree with TRBD2. Losses at the gene ends were 7 bases for V and 7 bases for J; bases not matched to a gene: 13. The CDR3 totals 16 residues. Germline lookup yields CDR1 LNHDA and CDR2 SQIVND (reference sequence). As DNA, the CDR3 is TGTGCCAGTAATCACGAAGCGGGAGGGCCCTGGAATGAGCAGTTCTTC. It specifies CASNHEAGGPWNEQFF.

This clone has only a few counts. The chain employs TRBV19 and TRBJ2-4; 9 nucleotides agree with TRBD1. CDR3 length: 14 residues. Germline V gene data show CDR1 as LNHDA and CDR2 as SQIVND (reference sequence). The V segment lost 5 bases and the J segment 7 bases; nucleotides outside the gene matches: 6. Written as DNA, the CDR3 is TGTGCCAGTAGTCGGGCGGGACAGGGCAACATTCAGTACTTC. This gives the protein CASSRAGQGNIQYF.

The genes are TRBV5-1 and TRBJ2-7; TRBD1 might be the D (6 bases). The CDR3 runs to 14 residues. CDR1 is SGHRS, CDR2 YFSETQ, per germline. Trimming shortened V by 4 bases and J by 4 bases, and 15 bases separated the two germline ends. CDR3: CASSTGTPPYEQYF. In DNA form, the CDR3 reads TGCGCCAGCAGCACCGGGACACCTCCATACGAGCAGTACTTC.

This clone was seen a single time. The chain employs TRBV27 and TRBJ1-4, with D possibly matching TRBD1 (5 bases). Trimming took off 6 bases at V and 2 bases at J, with 16 bases between the two ends. This CDR3 comprises 16 residues. The V gene's germline CDR1 is MNHEY and CDR2 SMNVEV (reference sequence). CDR3 nucleotide sequence: TGTGCCAGCAGCCCAGGAGGGTGGGGGACTAATGAAAAACTGTTTTTT. This gives the protein CASSPGGWGTNEKLFF.

V and J are TRBV5-1 and TRBJ1-3; 7 bases are a match to TRBD1. Germline V gene sequence: CDR1 SGHRS, CDR2 YFSETQ. This CDR3 contains 17 residues. J gave up 0 bases and V 0 bases, and 6 bases lay outside the gene matches. The CDR3 bases are TGCGCCAGCAGCTTGGTCGCCCAGGGGGTCTCTGGAAACACCATATATTTT. It encodes CASSLVAQGVSGNTIYF.

This chain uses TRBV4-3 with TRBJ2-4; D gene uncertain. This CDR3 is 14 amino acids long. V lost 2 bases, J lost 3 bases, and 8 bases lay in between. Germline lookup yields CDR1 LGHNA and CDR2 YSLEER. For the CDR3, the DNA is TGCGCCAGCAGCCAACTACTGAACAAAAACATTCAGTACTTC. Translation gives CASSQLLNKNIQYF.

The V call is TRBV7-9, the J call TRBJ2-5; 7 bases fit TRBD2. Germline V gene data show CDR1 as SEHNR and CDR2 as FQNEAQ (reference sequence). This CDR3 has 14 amino acids. Trimming cost V 11 bases and J 2 bases; bases outside gene matches: 11. The CDR3, as DNA: TGTGCCGCCGGTGGCGGGAGAAGTCAAGAGACCCAGTACTTC. Residues: CAAGGGRSQETQYF.

This sequence joins TRBV29-1 and TRBJ1-3; D is unresolved. From germline, CDR1 is SQVTM and CDR2 ANQGSEA. Trimming took off 6 bases at V and 4 bases at J, with 7 bases between the two ends. This CDR3 is 11 amino acids long. CDR3 residues: CSVTQGNTIYF. CDR3 sequence (DNA): TGCAGCGTCACACAAGGAAACACCATATATTTT. The complete variable domain, with remaining parts taken from reference TRBV29-1 and TRBJ1-3, reads SAVISQKPSRDICQRGTSLTIQCQVDSQVTMMFWYRQQPGQSLTLIATANQGSEATYESGFVIDKFPISRPNLTFSTLTVSNMSPEDSSIYLCSVTQGNTIYFGEGSWLTVV.

The chain is built from TRBV5-5 and TRBJ1-1; 7 positions agree with TRBD1. The CDR3 has 16 residues. The junction had 13 bases not matched to a gene; V was cut back by 4 bases and J by 4 bases. Looked up from germline, CDR1 is SGHKS and CDR2 is YYEKEE (reference sequence). For the CDR3, the DNA is TGTGCCAGCAGCCTCTTTGCGGGGGGACAGCTCACTGAAGCTTTCTTT. The encoded protein is CASSLFAGGQLTEAFF.

Comment on this clone: The junction departs from the called germline gene at one end, perhaps through a read error. The chain employs TRBV2 and TRBJ1-6; 7 bases line up with TRBD1. CDR1 and CDR2 from the germline V gene are SNHLY and FYNNEI. The CDR3 runs to 14 residues. The CDR3 nucleotides are TGTGCCAGCAGTAAAGACAGGGCCTATTCGCCCCTCCACTTT. It encodes CASSKDRAYSPLHF.

The J gene is TRBJ2-1, the V gene TRBV7-2; possible D gene TRBD1, 6 bases. The V gene lost 2 bases and the J gene lost 4 bases, with 12 bases spanning the gap. CDR1 SGHTA and CDR2 FQGNSA come from the germline V gene. This CDR3 is built from 15 residues. CDR3 in amino acids: CASSLLGGQYNEQFF. The CDR3 DNA sequence: TGTGCCAGCAGCTTACTTGGGGGACAATACAATGAGCAGTTCTTC.

The rearrangement joins TRBV11-3 to TRBJ2-1; 7 bases agree with TRBD2. Trimming removed 1 base from V and 8 bases from J; junction bases left unmatched: 11. The V gene's germline CDR1 is SGHNT and CDR2 YENEEA. The length of the CDR3 is 16 residues. DNA of the CDR3: TGTGCCAGCAGCTTAGGGCGGGAGCCAGGGCTCGATGAGCAGTTCTTC. This encodes CASSLGREPGLDEQFF.

J is TRBJ2-2 and V is TRBV2; 11 bases line up with TRBD2. The CDR3 loop spans 16 amino acids. The V gene's germline CDR1 is SNHLY and CDR2 FYNNEI. Trimming removed 8 bases from V and 4 bases from J; junction bases left unmatched: 9. The CDR3 sequence: CASEKLAGVSTGELFF. In DNA form, the CDR3 reads TGTGCCAGCGAGAAACTAGCGGGGGTCTCCACCGGGGAGCTGTTTTTT.

The J gene is TRBJ2-7, the V gene TRBV7-9, with 10 bases fitting TRBD1. The J segment lost 4 bases and the V segment lost 2 bases, leaving 8 bases of the junction unmatched. CDR1 is SEHNR, CDR2 FQNEAQ, per germline (reference sequence). This CDR3 has 16 amino acids. The CDR3, as DNA: TGTGCCAGCAGCTTACTGGGGGGACAGGGGATATACGAGCAGTACGTC. This translates into CASSLLGGQGIYEQYV.

The chain carries TRBV3-1 (or the pseudogene TRBV3-2) and TRBJ1-2, with TRBD1 matching over 7 bases. The J segment lost 2 bases and the V segment lost 4 bases, leaving 1 base of the junction unmatched. This CDR3 contains 13 residues. Germline CDR1 LGHDT, CDR2 YNNKEL (reference sequence). CDR3 region: CASSRQGNYGYTF. In DNA, the CDR3 is TGTGCCAGCAGCCGACAGGGCAACTATGGCTACACCTTC.